The sequence of this TCR beta chain was determined in a study of blood T cell repertoires in COVID-19. Whole-study context: Donors in the United States, Italy and Spain gave samples during acute or convalescent COVID-19.

Produced via immunoSEQ multiplex PCR; TCRdb's table is partial and in-frame only. The sample lists around 30,000 clones; roughly 90% were seen once. This CDR3 is 19 amino acids long. Trimming removed 4 bases from V and 3 bases from J; junction bases left unmatched: 16. Germline CDR1 SGHRS, CDR2 YFSETQ. The V and J genes are TRBV5-1 and TRBJ2-6; TRBD1 agrees at 7 bases. The source material was peripheral blood. The clonotype comes from a woman between 35 and 50 years old with active or convalescent COVID-19. CDR3 nucleotides: TGCGCCAGCAGCGGGACCGGGACAGTAAACCTTGGTGGGGCCAACGTCCTGACTTTC. Translated: CASSGTGTVNLGGANVLTF.